The 26 T cell receptor beta chains below were found in one sample sequenced in a study of metastatic and nonmetastatic thyroid tumors. Using MiXCR, TCRdb re-called clones from the PCR reads. The table shows 31,000 or so clones, with under 30% occurring only once. Among the patients, none had received any treatment before thyroid surgery. The sequencing input was blood. These receptors all come from a female donor with papillary thyroid cancer or a benign thyroid nodule (not recorded which). Some clones in this sample may be carry-over from other donors' samples.

This clone was counted many times. V gene TRBV9 combines with J gene TRBJ1-2; D unclear. Trimming left V 0 bases short and J 3 bases short, with 6 bases between. Germline V gene lookup returns CDR1 SGDLS and CDR2 YYNGEE. The CDR3 has 13 amino acids. CDR3 sequence reads: CASSVEADYGYTF. The CDR3 DNA reads TGTGCCAGCAGCGTAGAGGCGGACTATGGCTACACCTTC.

The CDR3 is CASSSGPWNEQFF. Here the CDR3 DNA reads TGTGCCAGCAGCTCCGGACCCTGGAATGAGCAGTTCTTC. The chain joins TRBV7-2 to TRBJ2-1, with D hard to call. Per germline, CDR1 SGHTA and CDR2 FQGNSA. This CDR3 is 13 amino acids long. The V end lost 4 bases, the J end lost 7 bases, and 11 bases lay between the germline ends.

This clone showed up just a few times. This rearrangement joins TRBV19 to TRBJ2-2; no clear D gene. CDR3 size: 15 residues. Germline CDR1 and CDR2: LNHDA and SQIVND (reference sequence). Between the trimmed V and J ends, which lost 5 bases and 1 base, there was a span of 11 bases. The chain's CDR3 is CASSANSGNTGELFF. CDR3 nucleotides: TGTGCCAGTAGTGCGAATAGTGGGAACACCGGGGAGCTGTTTTTT.

This chain joins TRBV12-3 or TRBV12-4 and TRBJ1-6; 9 bases align to TRBD1. V shed 5 bases, J shed 8 bases, and the junction held 4 bases outside the gene matches. The CDR3 covers 14 residues. The CDR3: CASSPRTGDSPLHF. The CDR3 nucleotides read TGTGCCAGCAGTCCTCGGACAGGGGATTCACCCCTCCACTTT.

This sequence joins TRBV10-2 and TRBJ2-2; no firm D call. V gave up 6 bases and J gave up 7 bases, with 9 bases separating them. The CDR3 is 12 amino acids. CDR1 is WSHSY and CDR2 is SAAADI in the germline V gene. CDR3 nucleotides: TGCGCCAGCAGGCTTGGCATCGGGGAGCTGTTTTTT. Translating it yields CASRLGIGELFF.

This clone occurred many times. The chain carries TRBV7-2 and TRBJ2-7, with 10 bases lining up with TRBD2. Germline V gene lookup returns CDR1 SGHTA and CDR2 FQGNSA. V lost 3 bases to trimming and J lost 2 bases; unmatched junction nucleotides: 13. The CDR3 is 18 amino acids. This chain's CDR3 is CASSLGLAGASATYEQYF. The CDR3 nucleotides read TGTGCCAGCAGCTTGGGGCTAGCGGGAGCTTCGGCGACCTACGAGCAGTACTTC.

The sample holds a few counts of this clone. The gene calls are TRBV2 and TRBJ1-1; 10 bases are shared with TRBD1. The CDR3 is 13 residues long. V was clipped by 2 bases and J by 10 bases; unmatched bases: 4. CDR1 is SNHLY, CDR2 FYNNEI, per germline. DNA of the CDR3: TGTGCCAGCAGTGAACTAAGGACAGGGGGAGCTTTCTTT. It yields the protein CASSELRTGGAFF.

This clone has a count of ten or more. This sequence joins TRBV27 and TRBJ1-5; perhaps TRBD1 as D (6 bases). Trimming shortened V by 3 bases and J by 2 bases, and 11 bases separated the two germline ends. In germline, CDR1 is MNHEY, CDR2 SMNVEV (reference sequence). The CDR3 length is 15 residues. CDR3 in amino acids: CASSLGGRGNQPQHF. CDR3 sequence (DNA): TGTGCCAGCAGTTTGGGGGGCAGGGGCAATCAGCCCCAGCATTTT.

This clone came up many times. Since a much larger clone is just one base distant, this may be a read error. Other DNA sequences within the sample encode an identical CDR3. This rearrangement joins TRBV11-1 to TRBJ2-7; possibly TRBD2 for D (6 bases). The CDR3 extends over 14 amino acids. V lost 5 bases and J 4 bases, leaving 15 bases between the germline ends. From germline, CDR1 is SGHAT and CDR2 FQDESV (reference sequence). This CDR3 reads CASSRTGDWYEQYF. The DNA for the CDR3 is TGTGCCAGCAGCCGGACGGGGGATTGGTACGAGCAGTACTTC.

V and J are TRBV11-2 and TRBJ1-6; TRBD1 might be the D (6 bases). This CDR3 region has 15 residues. From germline, CDR1 is SGHAT and CDR2 FQNNGV. The V and J ends lost 1 base and 7 bases respectively, with 11 bases between them. The CDR3 region has the DNA TGTGCCAGCAGCTTAGCTCCGGGACAAAATTCACCCCTCCACTTT. It specifies CASSLAPGQNSPLHF.

This clone occurred many times. The rearrangement links TRBV5-1 to TRBJ2-5; D is uncertain. With 4 bases removed from V and 5 bases from J, the gap between germline ends came to 9 bases. The CDR3 runs 12 residues. CDR1 SGHRS and CDR2 YFSETQ come from the germline V gene. This CDR3 reads CASSNLRETQYF. The CDR3 nucleotides are TGCGCCAGCAGCAACCTTAGGGAGACCCAGTACTTC.

This sequence joins TRBV12-5 and TRBJ2-7; D is unclear. The CDR3 contains 12 residues. Trimming took 7 bases from V and 1 from J, leaving 8 bases between them. Germline loops: CDR1 LGHNT, CDR2 FRNRAP. The CDR3 loop reads CASDDGSYEQYF. The CDR3 region has the DNA TGTGCTAGTGATGACGGATCCTACGAGCAGTACTTC.

The genes are TRBV7-3 and TRBJ1-2, with D possibly being TRBD1 (5 bases). Germline loops: CDR1 SGHTA, CDR2 FQGTGA. The length of the CDR3 is 16 residues. V was shortened by 3 bases and J by 3 bases, with 17 bases between the two germline ends. The CDR3 spells CASSFPRWGRHYGYTF. CDR3 coding DNA: TGTGCCAGCAGCTTCCCCCGTTGGGGGAGGCACTATGGCTACACCTTC.

This clone was counted between two and nine times. The V gene is TRBV20-1, the J gene TRBJ2-7, with 7 nucleotides matching TRBD2. V was pared by 5 bases and J by 5 bases, with 9 bases of the junction left unmatched. Germline V gene sequence: CDR1 DFQATT, CDR2 SNEGSKA (reference sequence). CDR3 length equals 13 residues. In DNA form, the CDR3 reads TGCAGTGCTCCCGCCGGGACTAACCACGAGCAGTACTTC. Encoded protein: CSAPAGTNHEQYF.

This chain uses TRBV12-3 or TRBV12-4 with TRBJ2-1; no clear D gene. V was pared by 4 bases and J by 10 bases, with 11 bases between. This CDR3 is 12 amino acids long. The chain's CDR3 is CASSYGPPEQFF. CDR3 sequence (DNA): TGTGCCAGCAGTTACGGACCCCCGGAGCAGTTCTTC.

V usage is TRBV6-6 and J usage is TRBJ2-1; maybe TRBD2 (6 bases). Germline CDR1 is MNHNY and CDR2 is SVGAGI (reference sequence). V lost 4 bases and J 4 bases, leaving 20 bases between the germline ends. The length of the CDR3 is 17 residues. The DNA for the CDR3 is TGTGCCAGCAGTTCCTTCGCCGGGAGCGCCAGGTACAATGAGCAGTTCTTC. Translated: CASSSFAGSARYNEQFF.

This clone was counted ten times or more. This rearrangement joins TRBV2 to TRBJ1-5; the match to TRBD1 covers 10 bases. V was clipped by 4 bases and J by 4 bases; unmatched bases: 7. The CDR3 length is 16 residues. CDR1 is SNHLY and CDR2 is FYNNEI in the germline V gene. This CDR3 is CASSGGQGPHNQPQHF. The CDR3 DNA follows: TGTGCCAGCAGTGGGGGACAGGGGCCGCATAATCAGCCCCAGCATTTT.

This clone was detected a few times. This chain joins TRBV19 and TRBJ2-1; 10 bases fit TRBD1. The CDR3 contains 14 residues. Per germline, CDR1 LNHDA and CDR2 SQIVND (reference sequence). The V segment lost 6 bases and the J segment 7 bases; nucleotides outside the gene matches: 6. Here the CDR3 reads CASSPGTGANEQFF. The DNA of the CDR3 is TGTGCCAGTAGCCCGGGGACAGGGGCGAATGAGCAGTTCTTC.

The chain has TRBV4-1 and TRBJ2-7; maybe TRBD2 (5 bases). This CDR3 has 12 residues. The V end was cut by 4 bases, the J end by 6 bases, with 10 bases between. CDR1 MGHRA and CDR2 YSYEKL come from the germline V gene. The CDR3 region has the DNA TGCGCCAGCAGCCGACCCGAGGGCGAGCAGTACTTC. The encoded protein is CASSRPEGEQYF.

V usage is TRBV20-1 and J usage is TRBJ2-2, with a weak D call TRBD1 (7 bases). Deletions cut 1 base from V and 5 bases from J, with 11 bases between. This CDR3 region has 14 residues. CDR1 is DFQATT, CDR2 SNEGSKA, per germline (reference sequence). The CDR3 coding sequence is TGCAGTGCTAGAGGTTCAGGGGGGACCGGGGAGCTGTTTTTT. Its translation: CSARGSGGTGELFF.

The CDR3 is CSAPAGGSLFNEQFF. The CDR3, as DNA: TGCAGTGCCCCAGCGGGAGGAAGTTTATTCAATGAGCAGTTCTTC. The chain combines TRBV20-1 with TRBJ2-1, with 9 bases lining up with TRBD2. This CDR3 has 15 residues. With V trimmed by 6 bases and J by 6 bases, 12 bases remained unmatched. Germline CDR1 and CDR2: DFQATT and SNEGSKA (reference sequence).

The chain uses TRBV2 and TRBJ1-1, with 8 nucleotides matching TRBD1. CDR1 is SNHLY and CDR2 is FYNNEI in the germline V gene. CDR3 size: 15 residues. V was pared by 0 bases and J by 7 bases, with 7 bases of the junction left unmatched. CDR3: CASSEALGQGNEAFF. Here the CDR3 DNA reads TGTGCCAGCAGTGAAGCGCTAGGACAGGGAAATGAAGCTTTCTTT.

The J gene is TRBJ2-3, the V gene TRBV3-1; 11 bases are shared with TRBD2. The germline V gene has CDR1 LGHDT and CDR2 YNNKEL (reference sequence). J was trimmed by 4 bases and V by 0 bases; bases with no gene match: 6. CDR3 length: 17 residues. In DNA, the CDR3 is TGTGCCAGCAGCCAAGATGCCGGACTAGCGGGCGCAGATACGCAGTATTTT. Translated, it gives CASSQDAGLAGADTQYF.

The chain combines TRBV28 with TRBJ2-7, with D possibly being TRBD1 (5 bases). Germline V gene data show CDR1 as MDHEN and CDR2 as SYDVKM. The V end lost 5 bases, the J end lost 0 bases, and 17 bases lay between the germline ends. The CDR3 has 16 amino acids. For the CDR3, the DNA is TGTGCCAGCAGTCCAACCTGGGGCGCTGACTCCTACGAGCAGTACTTC. Its translation: CASSPTWGADSYEQYF.

Judged by abundance, this clone is medium-sized. J is TRBJ1-2 and V is TRBV7-8; D is undetermined. The CDR3 totals 12 residues. Germline V gene data show CDR1 as SGHVS and CDR2 as FQNEAQ. With 5 bases removed from V and 4 bases from J, the gap between germline ends came to 8 bases. The CDR3 bases are TGTGCCAGCAGCCCAGATACCTATGGCTACACCTTC. Protein product: CASSPDTYGYTF.

The chain has TRBV6-2 or TRBV6-3 and TRBJ2-7; 7 nucleotides match TRBD1. This CDR3 contains 15 residues. The J segment lost 1 base and the V segment lost 0 bases, leaving 3 bases of the junction unmatched. Germline assignment: CDR1 MNHEY and CDR2 SVGEGT. CDR3 DNA sequence: TGTGCCAGCAGTTACTCGAGGGACAGTTCCTACGAGCAGTACTTC. Protein: CASSYSRDSSYEQYF.